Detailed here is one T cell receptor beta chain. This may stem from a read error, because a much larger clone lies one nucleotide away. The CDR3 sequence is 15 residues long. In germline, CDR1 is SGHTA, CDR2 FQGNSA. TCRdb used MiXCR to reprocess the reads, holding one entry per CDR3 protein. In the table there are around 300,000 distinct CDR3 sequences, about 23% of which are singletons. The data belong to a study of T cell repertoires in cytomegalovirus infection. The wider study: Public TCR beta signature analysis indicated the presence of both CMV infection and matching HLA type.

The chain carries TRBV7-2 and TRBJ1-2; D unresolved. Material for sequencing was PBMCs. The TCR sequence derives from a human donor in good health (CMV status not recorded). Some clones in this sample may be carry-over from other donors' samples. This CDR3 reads CASSLDQAEGYVYTF. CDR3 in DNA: TGTGCCAGCAGCTTAGATCAGGCGGAAGGGTATGTCTACACCTTC.